Below, 16 T cell receptor beta chains from the same sample are listed, as sequenced in a study of blood T cell repertoires in COVID-19. Clones were sequenced by immunoSEQ multiplex PCR, and TCRdb holds only the in-frame ones, with some missing. The sample lists 150,000 to 200,000 clones, about 88% seen once, with roughly 2.2% in the top ten. Sequenced sample: peripheral blood. These receptors originate from a man aged 65 to 85 with active or convalescent COVID-19.

The CDR3 DNA reads TGTGCCAGCAGCCGGGACAGGGGGAACACTGAAGCTTTCTTT. Translated, it gives CASSRDRGNTEAFF. This rearrangement joins TRBV6-6 to TRBJ1-1, with TRBD1 matching over 10 bases. Germline CDR1 MNHNY, CDR2 SVGAGI (reference sequence). CDR3 length: 14 amino acids. The junction had 2 bases not matched to a gene; V was cut back by 6 bases and J by 1 base.

This clone has only a few counts. V gene TRBV6-1 combines with J gene TRBJ2-3; 13 bases map to TRBD2. Germline trimming cut 2 bases from V and 6 bases from J; bases unmatched to any gene: 2. The CDR3 is made up of 15 amino acids. Germline V CDR1 and CDR2: MNHNS, SASEGT. The CDR3 protein is CASSETSGGADTQYF. CDR3 bases: TGTGCCAGCAGTGAAACTAGCGGGGGGGCCGATACGCAGTATTTT.

The chain is built from TRBV27 and TRBJ1-1; D is unclear. Deletions cut 1 base from V and 5 bases from J, with 11 bases between. CDR1 MNHEY and CDR2 SMNVEV come from the germline V gene (reference sequence). This CDR3 spans 14 amino acids. The CDR3 reads CASSLYPARTEAFF. CDR3 nucleotides: TGTGCCAGCAGTTTATACCCCGCGAGGACTGAAGCTTTCTTT.

The chain has TRBV5-6 and TRBJ1-5, with D perhaps matching TRBD1 (6 bases). This CDR3 comprises 15 residues. Looked up from germline, CDR1 is SGHDT and CDR2 is YYEEEE. The V end lost 3 bases, the J end lost 4 bases, and 14 bases lay between the germline ends. CDR3 loop: CASSYGGGGNQPQHF. The CDR3 coding sequence is TGTGCCAGCAGCTATGGGGGAGGGGGAAATCAGCCCCAGCATTTT. The whole variable domain, filled in from reference TRBV5-6 and TRBJ1-5, reads DAGVTQSPTHLIKTRGQQVTLRCSPKSGHDTVSWYQQALGQGPQFIFQYYEEEERQRGNFPDRFSGHQFPNYSSELNVNALLLGDSALYLCASSYGGGGNQPQHFGDGTRLSIL.

The rearrangement links TRBV28 to TRBJ2-5; 11 nucleotides align to TRBD2. CDR3 length: 18 residues. Trimming at V came to 1 base and at J to 4 bases, leaving 11 bases not matched to a gene. Germline CDR1 and CDR2: MDHEN and SYDVKM. In DNA, the CDR3 is TGTGCCAGCAGTTTATTCGGTAGCGGGAGGGCGGGTTTAGAGACCCAGTACTTC. Translating it yields CASSLFGSGRAGLETQYF.

The V gene is TRBV4-3, the J gene TRBJ1-2, with a tentative D call TRBD1 (5 bases). V gave up 0 bases and J gave up 5 bases, with 7 bases separating them. The CDR3 is 13 amino acids. Germline CDR1 and CDR2: LGHNA and YSLEER. CDR3 loop: CASSQEGLYGYTF. CDR3 coding DNA: TGCGCCAGCAGCCAAGAGGGGCTATATGGCTACACCTTC.

A note on this clone: Other DNA variants within this sample encode the same CDR3. The chain carries TRBV18 and TRBJ1-1, with unresolved D. Between the trimmed V and J ends, which lost 2 bases and 0 bases, there was a span of 4 bases. Germline V lookup: CDR1 KGHSH, CDR2 LQKENI. There are 13 residues in the CDR3. CDR3 coding DNA: TGTGCCAGCTCACCATACTTGAACACTGAAGCTTTCTTT. This encodes CASSPYLNTEAFF.

The chain joins TRBV14 to TRBJ2-7; D unclear. V shed 1 base and J shed 6 bases, with 13 bases lying between them. CDR3 size: 14 residues. The germline gives CDR1 SGHDN, CDR2 FVKESK. The CDR3 reads CASSQVPPPGEQYF. The CDR3 bases are TGTGCCAGCAGCCAAGTACCCCCGCCAGGCGAGCAGTACTTC.

The chain employs TRBV24-1 and TRBJ2-3, with a weak D call TRBD1 (6 bases). The CDR3 has 15 amino acids. Germline CDR1 is KGHDR and CDR2 is SFDVKD. V was shortened by 3 bases and J by 1 base, with 10 bases between the two germline ends. The CDR3 coding sequence is TGTGCCACCAGTGATCCTCCAGGGGGCACAGATACGCAGTATTTT. As protein: CATSDPPGGTDTQYF.

V usage is TRBV2 and J usage is TRBJ2-7, with D perhaps TRBD1 (6 bases). Germline CDR1 reads SNHLY; CDR2 reads FYNNEI. V was shortened by 6 bases and J by 3 bases, with 9 bases between the two germline ends. The CDR3 is 12 residues long. CDR3 coding DNA: TGTGCCAGCAGCCAGGGGATCTACGAGCAGTACTTC. This translates into CASSQGIYEQYF. Supplemented by reference TRBV2 and TRBJ2-7, the full variable domain reads EPEVTQTPSHQVTQMGQEVILRCVPISNHLYFYWYRQILGQKVEFLVSFYNNEISEKSEIFDDQFSVERPDGSNFTLKIRSTKLEDSAMYFCASSQGIYEQYFGPGTRLTVT.

V gene TRBV4-1 combines with J gene TRBJ2-2, with 7 bases identical to TRBD1. The germline CDR1 and CDR2 sequences are MGHRA and YSYEKL. This CDR3 region has 15 residues. The trim removed 2 bases at V and 6 bases at J, leaving 6 bases unmatched. CDR3 protein: CASSQRLTGAGELFF. In DNA, the CDR3 is TGCGCCAGCAGCCAACGGCTCACAGGGGCCGGGGAGCTGTTTTTT.

This chain connects TRBV7-2 to TRBJ2-7; 10 bases are shared with TRBD2. Losses at the gene ends were 5 bases for V and 3 bases for J; bases not matched to a gene: 13. Per the germline V gene, CDR1 is SGHTA and CDR2 is FQGNSA. The CDR3 sequence is 17 residues long. In DNA form, the CDR3 reads TGTGCCAGCAGCCAGCCCCCAACTAGCGGGGTATACTACGAGCAGTACTTC. The encoded protein is CASSQPPTSGVYYEQYF. The entire variable domain, with the rest obtained from reference TRBV7-2 and TRBJ2-7, is as follows: GAGVSQSPSNKVTEKGKDVELRCDPISGHTALYWYRQSLGQGLEFLIYFQGNSAPDKSGLPSDRFSAERTGGSVSTLTIQRTQQEDSAVYLCASSQPPTSGVYYEQYFGPGTRLTVT.

This CDR3 reads CASSHRRGVLNTGELFF. Written as DNA, the CDR3 is TGTGCCAGCAGCCATCGGCGGGGGGTGTTGAACACCGGGGAGCTGTTTTTT. The genes are TRBV14 and TRBJ2-2; TRBD2 matches at 8 bases. Germline V CDR1 and CDR2: SGHDN, FVKESK. Trimming at V came to 3 bases and at J to 1 base, leaving 7 bases not matched to a gene. This CDR3 has 17 residues. Full variable domain (outside the CDR3, taken from reference TRBV14 and TRBJ2-2): EAGVTQFPSHSVIEKGQTVTLRCDPISGHDNLYWYRRVMGKEIKFLLHFVKESKQDESGMPNNRFLAERTGGTYSTLKVQPAELEDSGVYFCASSHRRGVLNTGELFFGEGSRLTVL.

In this sample, this clone turned up once. The chain recombines TRBV7-9 with TRBJ2-5, with TRBD2 identical over 10 bases. The CDR3 totals 14 residues. Unmatched junction bases numbered 4, after V lost 4 bases and J lost 5 bases. Germline CDR1 and CDR2: SEHNR and FQNEAQ (reference sequence). The chain's CDR3 is CASSSNSGGETQYF. In DNA form, the CDR3 reads TGTGCCAGCAGCTCAAATAGCGGGGGGGAGACCCAGTACTTC. The variable domain in full, completed from reference TRBV7-9 and TRBJ2-5, reads DTGVSQNPRHKITKRGQNVTFRCDPISEHNRLYWYRQTLGQGPEFLTYFQNEAQLEKSRLLSDRFSAERPKGSFSTLEIQRTEQGDSAMYLCASSSNSGGETQYFGPGTRLLVL.

The V gene is TRBV3-1 (or the pseudogene TRBV3-2), the J gene TRBJ2-5; 7 bases are shared with TRBD2. CDR1 and CDR2 (germline): LGHDT, YNNKEL (reference sequence). The CDR3 is 13 residues long. Germline trimming cut 4 bases from V and 5 bases from J; bases unmatched to any gene: 4. The CDR3 spells CASSPTSAETQYF. CDR3 DNA sequence: TGTGCCAGCAGCCCTACTAGCGCGGAGACCCAGTACTTC.

V gene TRBV28 combines with J gene TRBJ1-5; D may be TRBD1 (6 bases). Germline CDR1 MDHEN, CDR2 SYDVKM. This CDR3 is 12 amino acids long. V lost 11 bases, J lost 5 bases, and 13 bases lay in between. DNA for the CDR3: TGTGCCGGAGGACAGCCTTATCAGCCCCAGCATTTT. Its protein is CAGGQPYQPQHF.